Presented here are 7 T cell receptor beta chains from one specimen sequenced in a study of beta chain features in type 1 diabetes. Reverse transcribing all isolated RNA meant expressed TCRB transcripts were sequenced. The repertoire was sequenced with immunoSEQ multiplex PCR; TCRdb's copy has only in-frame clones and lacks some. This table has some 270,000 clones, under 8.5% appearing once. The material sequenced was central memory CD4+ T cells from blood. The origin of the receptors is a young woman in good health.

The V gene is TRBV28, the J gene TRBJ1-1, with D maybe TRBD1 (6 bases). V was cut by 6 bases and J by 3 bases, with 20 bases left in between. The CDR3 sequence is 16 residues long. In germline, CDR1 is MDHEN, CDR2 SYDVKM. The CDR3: CASSPGGAGSDTEAFF. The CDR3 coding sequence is TGTGCCAGCAGCCCTGGGGGGGCCGGTTCGGACACTGAAGCTTTCTTT.

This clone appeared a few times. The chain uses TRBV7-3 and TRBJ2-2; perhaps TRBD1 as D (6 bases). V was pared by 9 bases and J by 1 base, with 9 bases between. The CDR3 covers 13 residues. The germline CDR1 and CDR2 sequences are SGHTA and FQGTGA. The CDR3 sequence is CASSTGNTGELFF. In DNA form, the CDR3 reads TGTGCCAGTTCGACAGGGAACACCGGGGAGCTGTTTTTT. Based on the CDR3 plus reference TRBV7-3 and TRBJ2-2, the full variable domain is GAGVSQTPSNKVTEKGKYVELRCDPISGHTALYWYRQSLGQGPEFLIYFQGTGAADDSGLPNDRFFAVRPEGSVSTLKIQRTERGDSAVYLCASSTGNTGELFFGEGSRLTVL.

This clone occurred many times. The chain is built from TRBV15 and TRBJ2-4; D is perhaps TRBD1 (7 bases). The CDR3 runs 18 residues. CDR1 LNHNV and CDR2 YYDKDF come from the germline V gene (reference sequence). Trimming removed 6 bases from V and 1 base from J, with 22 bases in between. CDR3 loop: CATRTGTATRGAKNIQYF. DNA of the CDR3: TGTGCCACCAGAACCGGGACAGCCACCCGGGGGGCCAAAAACATTCAGTACTTC.

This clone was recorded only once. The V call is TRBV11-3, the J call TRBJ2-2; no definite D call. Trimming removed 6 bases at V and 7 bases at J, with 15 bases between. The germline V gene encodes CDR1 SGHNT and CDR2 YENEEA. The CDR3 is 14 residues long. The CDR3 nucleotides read TGTGCCAGCAGTTCCCTCTCTGGGCGCGGGGAGCTGTTTTTT. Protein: CASSSLSGRGELFF. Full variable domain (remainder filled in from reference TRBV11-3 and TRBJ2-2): EAGVVQSPRYKIIEKKQPVAFWCNPISGHNTLYWYLQNLGQGPELLIRYENEEAVDDSQLPKDRFSAERLKGVDSTLKIQPAELGDSAVYLCASSSLSGRGELFFGEGSRLTVL.

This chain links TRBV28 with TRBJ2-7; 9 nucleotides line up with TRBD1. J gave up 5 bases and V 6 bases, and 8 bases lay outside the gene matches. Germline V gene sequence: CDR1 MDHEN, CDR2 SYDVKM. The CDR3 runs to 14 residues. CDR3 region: CASSPGQGINEQYV. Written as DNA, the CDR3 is TGTGCCAGCAGCCCGGGACAGGGTATCAACGAGCAGTACGTC.

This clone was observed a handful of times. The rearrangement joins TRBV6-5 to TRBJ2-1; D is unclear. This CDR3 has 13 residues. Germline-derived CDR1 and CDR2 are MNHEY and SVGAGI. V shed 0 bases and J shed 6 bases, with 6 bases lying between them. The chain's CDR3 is CASSYSKPNEQFF. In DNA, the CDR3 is TGTGCCAGCAGTTACTCCAAGCCCAATGAGCAGTTCTTC.

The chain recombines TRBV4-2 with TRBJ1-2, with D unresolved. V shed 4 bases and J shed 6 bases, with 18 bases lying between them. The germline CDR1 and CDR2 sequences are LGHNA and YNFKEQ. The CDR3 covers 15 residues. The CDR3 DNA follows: TGTGCCAGCAGCCCCTTGGATCTCTCCATCAATGGCTACACCTTC. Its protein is CASSPLDLSINGYTF.